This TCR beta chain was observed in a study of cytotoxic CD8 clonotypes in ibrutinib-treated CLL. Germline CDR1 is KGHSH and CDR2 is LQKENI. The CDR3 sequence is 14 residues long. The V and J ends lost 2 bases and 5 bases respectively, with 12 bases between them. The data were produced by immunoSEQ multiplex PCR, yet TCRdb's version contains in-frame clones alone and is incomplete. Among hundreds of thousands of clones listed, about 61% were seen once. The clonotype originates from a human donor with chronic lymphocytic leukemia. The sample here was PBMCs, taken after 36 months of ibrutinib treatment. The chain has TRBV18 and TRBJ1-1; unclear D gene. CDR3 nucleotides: TGTGCCAGCTCACCATCAGCAGTTGAGACTGAAGCTTTCTTT. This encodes CASSPSAVETEAFF. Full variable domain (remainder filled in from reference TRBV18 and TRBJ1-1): NAGVMQNPRHLVRRRGQEARLRCSPMKGHSHVYWYRQLPEEGLKFMVYLQKENIIDESGMPKERFSAEFPKEGPSILRIQQVVRGDSAAYFCASSPSAVETEAFFGQGTRLTVV.